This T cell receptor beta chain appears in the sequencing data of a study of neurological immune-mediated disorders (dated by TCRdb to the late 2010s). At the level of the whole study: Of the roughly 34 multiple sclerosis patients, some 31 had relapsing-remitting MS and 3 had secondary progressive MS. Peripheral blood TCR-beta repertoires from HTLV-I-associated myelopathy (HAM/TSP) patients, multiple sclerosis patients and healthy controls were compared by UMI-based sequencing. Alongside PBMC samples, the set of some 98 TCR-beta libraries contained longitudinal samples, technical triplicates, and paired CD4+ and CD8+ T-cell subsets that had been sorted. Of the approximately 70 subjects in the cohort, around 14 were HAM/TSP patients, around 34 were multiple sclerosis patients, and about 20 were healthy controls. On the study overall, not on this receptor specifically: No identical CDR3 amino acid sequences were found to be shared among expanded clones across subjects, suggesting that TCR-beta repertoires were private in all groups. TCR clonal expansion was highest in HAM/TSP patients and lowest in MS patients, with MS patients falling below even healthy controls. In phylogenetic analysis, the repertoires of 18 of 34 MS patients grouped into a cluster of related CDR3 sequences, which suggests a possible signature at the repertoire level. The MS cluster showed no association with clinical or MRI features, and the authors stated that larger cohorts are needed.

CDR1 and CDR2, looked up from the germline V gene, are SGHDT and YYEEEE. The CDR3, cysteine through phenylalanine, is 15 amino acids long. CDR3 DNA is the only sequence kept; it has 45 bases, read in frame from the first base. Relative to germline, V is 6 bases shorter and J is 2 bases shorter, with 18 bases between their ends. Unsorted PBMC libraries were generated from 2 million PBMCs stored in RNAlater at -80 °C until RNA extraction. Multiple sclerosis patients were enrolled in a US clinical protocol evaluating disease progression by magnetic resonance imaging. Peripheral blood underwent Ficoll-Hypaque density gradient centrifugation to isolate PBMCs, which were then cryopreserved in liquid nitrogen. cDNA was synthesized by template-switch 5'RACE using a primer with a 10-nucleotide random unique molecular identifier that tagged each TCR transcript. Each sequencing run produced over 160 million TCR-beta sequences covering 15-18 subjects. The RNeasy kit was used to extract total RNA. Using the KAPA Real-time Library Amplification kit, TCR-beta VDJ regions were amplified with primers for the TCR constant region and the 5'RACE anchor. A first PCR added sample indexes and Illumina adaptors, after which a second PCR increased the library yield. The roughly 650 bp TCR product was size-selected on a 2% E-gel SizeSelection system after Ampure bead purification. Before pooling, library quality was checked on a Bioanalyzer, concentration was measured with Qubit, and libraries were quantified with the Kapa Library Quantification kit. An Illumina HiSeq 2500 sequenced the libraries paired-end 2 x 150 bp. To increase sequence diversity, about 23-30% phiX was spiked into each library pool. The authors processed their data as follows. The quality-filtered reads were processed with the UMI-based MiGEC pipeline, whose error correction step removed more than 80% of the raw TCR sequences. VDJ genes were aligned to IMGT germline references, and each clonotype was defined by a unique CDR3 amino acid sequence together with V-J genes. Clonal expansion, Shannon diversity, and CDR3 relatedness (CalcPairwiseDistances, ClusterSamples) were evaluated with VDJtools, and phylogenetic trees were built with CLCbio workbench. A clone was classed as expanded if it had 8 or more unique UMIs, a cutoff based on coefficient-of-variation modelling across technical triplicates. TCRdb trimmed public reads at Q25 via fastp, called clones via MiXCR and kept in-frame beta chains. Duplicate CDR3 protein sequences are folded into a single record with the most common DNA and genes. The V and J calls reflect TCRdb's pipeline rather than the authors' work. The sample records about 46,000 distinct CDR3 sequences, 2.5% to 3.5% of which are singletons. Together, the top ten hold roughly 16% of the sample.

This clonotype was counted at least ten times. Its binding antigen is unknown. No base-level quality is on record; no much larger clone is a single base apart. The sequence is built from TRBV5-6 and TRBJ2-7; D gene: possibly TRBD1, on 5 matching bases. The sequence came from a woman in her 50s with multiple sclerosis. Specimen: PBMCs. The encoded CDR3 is CASNLLQAVTYEQYF. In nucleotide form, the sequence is TGTGCCAGCAACCTGTTACAGGCTGTTACCTACGAGCAGTACTTC.